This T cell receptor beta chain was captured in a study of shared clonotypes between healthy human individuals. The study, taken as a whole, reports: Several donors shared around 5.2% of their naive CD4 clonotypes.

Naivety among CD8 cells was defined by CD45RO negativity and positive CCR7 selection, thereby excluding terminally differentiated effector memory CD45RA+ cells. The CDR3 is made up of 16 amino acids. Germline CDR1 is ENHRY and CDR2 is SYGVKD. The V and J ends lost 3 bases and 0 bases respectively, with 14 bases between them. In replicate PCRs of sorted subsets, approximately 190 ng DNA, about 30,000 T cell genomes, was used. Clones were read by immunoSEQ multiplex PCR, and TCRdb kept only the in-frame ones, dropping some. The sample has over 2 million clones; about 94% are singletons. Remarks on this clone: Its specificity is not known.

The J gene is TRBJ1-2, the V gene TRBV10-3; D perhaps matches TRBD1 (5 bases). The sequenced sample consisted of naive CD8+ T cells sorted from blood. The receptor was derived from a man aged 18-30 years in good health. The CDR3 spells CAISDPGTAANYGYTF. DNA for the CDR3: TGTGCCATCAGTGACCCCGGGACTGCCGCTAACTATGGCTACACCTTC.